This is a list of T cell receptor beta chains from one sample in a study of CD8+CD57+ T cells in acquired aplastic anemia. TCRdb processed the reads anew with MiXCR; each CDR3 protein has one entry. Here the sample spans about 270,000 distinct CDR3 sequences, 55% to 65% being singletons. The specimen sequenced was sorted CD4+, CD8+, or CD8+CD57+ T cells (not recorded which) from PBMCs. These receptors originate from a human donor with severe aplastic anemia or a healthy control (not recorded which). CDR3s include the opening cysteine and the closing phenylalanine or tryptophan. D genes are given only for firm matches. Clone size, where shown, is once, few, many, or a class for clones that have expanded.

14	TRBV2	TRBJ2-3	-	-	CASLGSTSTDTQYF	TGTGCCAGCCTCGGGTCAACGAGCACAGATACGCAGTATTTT
14	TRBV12-3/TRBV12-4	TRBJ2-3	-	-	CASTLGRNTDTQYF	TGTGCCAGCACCTTGGGGCGGAATACAGATACGCAGTATTTT
15	TRBV7-9	TRBJ2-7	TRBD1	-	CASSFPGTAVYEQYF	TGTGCCAGCAGTTTCCCGGGGACAGCCGTCTACGAGCAGTACTTC
14	TRBV7-3	TRBJ2-3	-	many	CASSLPQVTDTQYF	TGTGCCAGCAGCTTGCCGCAAGTCACAGATACGCAGTATTTT
17	TRBV7-6	TRBJ1-1	TRBD1	-	CASSLSGTGSLNTEAFF	TGTGCCAGCAGCCTTTCAGGGACAGGCTCCTTGAACACTGAAGCTTTCTTT
13	TRBV6-5	TRBJ2-7	-	-	CASSVPTRYEQYF	TGTGCCAGCAGCGTACCGACACGCTACGAGCAGTACTTC
12	TRBV20-1	TRBJ1-2	-	-	CSASGLGYGYTF	TGCAGTGCTAGCGGATTGGGCTATGGCTACACCTTC
12	TRBV7-2	TRBJ1-2	-	-	CASSLTEGGYTF	TGTGCCAGCAGCCTTACTGAAGGTGGCTACACCTTC
14	TRBV20-1	TRBJ2-5	TRBD1	-	CSARIWDRQETQYF	TGCAGTGCCCGGATATGGGACAGGCAAGAGACCCAGTACTTC
15	TRBV5-1	TRBJ2-7	TRBD2	-	CASSLAAGDHYEQYF	TGCGCCAGCAGCTTGGCCGCGGGGGATCACTACGAGCAGTACTTC
16	TRBV2	TRBJ2-1	TRBD2	-	CASSARSRTSSNEQFF	TGTGCCAGCAGTGCTAGATCCCGGACTAGCTCCAATGAGCAGTTCTTC
15	TRBV7-2	TRBJ1-3	-	-	CASSLAPTSGNTIYF	TGTGCCAGCAGCTTAGCTCCTACCTCTGGAAACACCATATATTTT
13	TRBV7-3	TRBJ2-3	-	many	CASTLGPTDTQYF	TGTGCCAGCACCCTTGGACCCACAGATACGCAGTATTTT
14	TRBV19	TRBJ1-5	-	-	CASSLEGLVRPQHF	TGTGCCAGTAGCCTCGAGGGCCTCGTCCGGCCCCAGCATTTT
13	TRBV20-1	TRBJ1-2	-	-	CSSGLGKSYGYTF	TGCAGCTCAGGGTTAGGGAAAAGCTATGGCTACACCTTC
12	TRBV11-2	TRBJ2-1	-	-	CASSPRGSEQFF	TGTGCCAGCAGCCCCAGGGGTAGTGAGCAGTTCTTC
12	TRBV9	TRBJ2-5	TRBD2	-	CASSEGRGTQYF	TGTGCCAGCAGCGAGGGGAGGGGGACCCAGTACTTC